Listed below are T cell receptor beta chains from one sample, sequenced in a study of cytomegalovirus exposure and HLA in healthy donors. Measured with immunoSEQ multiplex PCR; TCRdb has only the in-frame clones, and not every one. In all, the sample yields under 60,000 clones. What was sequenced was PBMCs. The origin of the receptors is a woman in her 30s in good health and CMV-seropositive. The CDR3 runs from the conserved cysteine through the conserved F or W. Each record gives: CDR3 protein, CDR3 DNA, D gene, J gene, V gene. D genes are given only for firm matches.

cdr3_aa: CSAQIRTSSNEKLFF
cdr3_nt: TGCAGCGCCCAAATCAGGACATCTAGTAATGAAAAACTGTTTTTT
d_call: NA
j_call: TRBJ1-4
v_call: TRBV29-1

cdr3_aa: CASSLARKREGKADTQYF
cdr3_nt: TGTGCCAGCAGCTTGGCCCGTAAGCGGGAGGGTAAAGCAGATACGCAGTATTTT
d_call: TRBD2
j_call: TRBJ2-3
v_call: TRBV5-4

cdr3_aa: CASSPTSGGVTDTQYF
cdr3_nt: TGTGCCAGCAGCCCGACTAGCGGGGGGGTCACAGATACGCAGTATTTT
d_call: TRBD2
j_call: TRBJ2-3
v_call: TRBV7-3

cdr3_aa: CASSDRQGGSYNEQFF
cdr3_nt: TGCGCCAGCAGCGACAGACAGGGAGGCTCCTACAATGAGCAGTTCTTC
d_call: NA
j_call: TRBJ2-1
v_call: TRBV5-1

cdr3_aa: CASGMRAYEQYF
cdr3_nt: TGTGCCAGCGGTATGCGGGCCTACGAGCAGTACTTC
d_call: NA
j_call: TRBJ2-7
v_call: TRBV14

cdr3_aa: CASSLGGVGLASRGGEQFF
cdr3_nt: TGTGCCAGCAGCTTGGGTGGGGTGGGACTAGCGTCGCGAGGAGGTGAGCAGTTCTTC
d_call: TRBD2
j_call: TRBJ2-1
v_call: TRBV5-5

cdr3_aa: CASSLRAGRHGYTF
cdr3_nt: TGTGCCAGCAGCTTAAGAGCAGGGCGCCATGGCTACACCTTC
d_call: NA
j_call: TRBJ1-2
v_call: TRBV7-9

cdr3_aa: CASSSRTDIQETQYF
cdr3_nt: TGTGCCAGCAGCAGTCGGACAGACATCCAAGAGACCCAGTACTTC
d_call: NA
j_call: TRBJ2-5
v_call: TRBV13

cdr3_aa: CASSAESPFTHF
cdr3_nt: TGTGCCAGCAGTGCGGAGTCCCCTTTCACCCATTTT
d_call: NA
j_call: TRBJ1-5
v_call: TRBV28

cdr3_aa: CASRARTGRGNQPQHF
cdr3_nt: TGTGCCAGCAGAGCTAGGACAGGTAGGGGCAATCAGCCCCAGCATTTT
d_call: TRBD1
j_call: TRBJ1-5
v_call: TRBV27

cdr3_aa: CASSPRDSSNSPLHF
cdr3_nt: TGCGCCAGCAGCCCCAGGGACAGCTCTAATTCACCCCTCCACTTT
d_call: TRBD1
j_call: TRBJ1-6
v_call: TRBV5-1

cdr3_aa: CASSYSKEANTEAFF
cdr3_nt: TGTGCCAGCAGTTACTCGAAGGAGGCGAACACTGAAGCTTTCTTT
d_call: NA
j_call: TRBJ1-1
v_call: TRBV6-5

cdr3_aa: CATGPGYYEQYF
cdr3_nt: TGTGCCACCGGCCCAGGGTACTACGAGCAGTACTTC
d_call: NA
j_call: TRBJ2-7
v_call: TRBV15

cdr3_aa: CASGVDRVSSPLHF
cdr3_nt: TGTGCCAGCGGCGTCGACAGGGTCAGTTCACCCCTCCACTTT
d_call: TRBD1
j_call: TRBJ1-6
v_call: TRBV5-6

cdr3_aa: CASSLLRAGGYTF
cdr3_nt: TGTGCCAGCAGTTTACTCAGGGCCGGGGGCTACACCTTC
d_call: NA
j_call: TRBJ1-2
v_call: TRBV28

cdr3_aa: CASSRGQGTYEQYF
cdr3_nt: TGCGCCAGCAGCCGGGGACAGGGAACCTACGAGCAGTACTTC
d_call: TRBD1
j_call: TRBJ2-7
v_call: TRBV5-1

cdr3_aa: CASNPGGGANIQYF
cdr3_nt: TGTGCCAGCAACCCCGGGGGGGGCGCGAACATTCAGTACTTC
d_call: TRBD2
j_call: TRBJ2-4
v_call: TRBV9

cdr3_aa: CASDSGQVPYEQYF
cdr3_nt: TGTGCCTCCGACTCGGGACAGGTGCCCTACGAGCAGTACTTC
d_call: TRBD1
j_call: TRBJ2-7
v_call: TRBV6-1

cdr3_aa: CASSQVPAYEQYF
cdr3_nt: TGTGCCAGCAGCCAAGTCCCAGCCTACGAGCAGTACTTC
d_call: NA
j_call: TRBJ2-7
v_call: TRBV4-2

cdr3_aa: CASSPPGGPGGIYEQYF
cdr3_nt: TGTGCCAGCTCACCACCGGGTGGTCCGGGGGGCATCTACGAGCAGTACTTC
d_call: NA
j_call: TRBJ2-7
v_call: TRBV18

cdr3_aa: CASSVTSGGAVTGELFF
cdr3_nt: TGTGCCAGCAGCGTGACTAGCGGGGGGGCAGTCACCGGGGAGCTGTTTTTT
d_call: TRBD2
j_call: TRBJ2-2
v_call: TRBV5-6

cdr3_aa: CSAEAWGRSFF
cdr3_nt: TGCAGTGCCGAGGCCTGGGGCAGGTCTTTCTTT
d_call: NA
j_call: TRBJ1-1
v_call: TRBV20-1

cdr3_aa: CASRRTGGDGNTIYF
cdr3_nt: TGCGCCAGCAGAAGGACAGGGGGCGACGGAAACACCATATATTTT
d_call: TRBD1
j_call: TRBJ1-3
v_call: TRBV10-1

cdr3_aa: CASSHGTGGFGSPLHF
cdr3_nt: TGTGCCAGCAGCCACGGGACAGGGGGTTTTGGTTCACCCCTCCACTTT
d_call: TRBD1
j_call: TRBJ1-6
v_call: TRBV13

cdr3_aa: CASSDGAGASTGELFF
cdr3_nt: TGTGCCAGCAGTGACGGGGCGGGAGCTAGCACCGGGGAGCTGTTTTTT
d_call: TRBD2
j_call: TRBJ2-2
v_call: TRBV6-4

cdr3_aa: CASSVDGDEAFF
cdr3_nt: TGTGCCAGCAGCGTAGACGGAGATGAAGCTTTCTTT
d_call: NA
j_call: TRBJ1-1
v_call: TRBV9

cdr3_aa: CASTPGRGSSYEQYF
cdr3_nt: TGTGCCAGTACCCCTGGACGGGGAAGCTCCTACGAGCAGTACTTC
d_call: NA
j_call: TRBJ2-7
v_call: TRBV19

cdr3_aa: CAIRTGTGGGNEQFF
cdr3_nt: TGTGCCATCAGAACCGGGACAGGGGGCGGAAATGAGCAGTTCTTC
d_call: TRBD1
j_call: TRBJ2-1
v_call: TRBV10-3

cdr3_aa: CASSKGPHPYRVQRGANVLTF
cdr3_nt: TGTGCCAGCAGCAAAGGGCCCCACCCTTACAGGGTACAACGGGGGGCCAACGTCCTGACTTTC
d_call: NA
j_call: TRBJ2-6
v_call: TRBV21-1

cdr3_aa: CSAPYYGYTF
cdr3_nt: TGCAGTGCTCCCTACTATGGCTACACCTTC
d_call: NA
j_call: TRBJ1-2
v_call: TRBV20-1

cdr3_aa: CASSQQGGNTEAFF
cdr3_nt: TGTGCCAGCTCACAACAGGGGGGGAACACTGAAGCTTTCTTT
d_call: TRBD1
j_call: TRBJ1-1
v_call: TRBV18

cdr3_aa: CASFREGPDNEQFF
cdr3_nt: TGTGCCAGCTTCCGGGAAGGCCCTGACAATGAGCAGTTCTTC
d_call: NA
j_call: TRBJ2-1
v_call: TRBV18

cdr3_aa: CASSVGAGADNEQFF
cdr3_nt: TGTGCCAGCAGCGTAGGGGCGGGGGCCGACAATGAGCAGTTCTTC
d_call: NA
j_call: TRBJ2-1
v_call: TRBV9

cdr3_aa: CASSLSGNEQFF
cdr3_nt: TGTGCCAGCAGCTTATCAGGGAATGAGCAGTTCTTC
d_call: NA
j_call: TRBJ2-1
v_call: TRBV5-4

cdr3_aa: CASSILAEQETQYF
cdr3_nt: TGTGCCAGTAGTATTCTAGCAGAACAAGAGACCCAGTACTTC
d_call: NA
j_call: TRBJ2-5
v_call: TRBV19

cdr3_aa: CASSQVNLVSDDEQFF
cdr3_nt: TGCGCCAGCAGCCAAGTAAATCTTGTTAGCGACGATGAGCAGTTCTTC
d_call: NA
j_call: TRBJ2-1
v_call: TRBV4-1

cdr3_aa: CASSYGQNTEAFF
cdr3_nt: TGTGCCAGCAGCTATGGACAGAACACTGAAGCTTTCTTT
d_call: NA
j_call: TRBJ1-1
v_call: TRBV5-6

cdr3_aa: CSVVGGLNTEAFF
cdr3_nt: TGCAGCGTTGTTGGGGGCCTGAACACTGAAGCTTTCTTT
d_call: NA
j_call: TRBJ1-1
v_call: TRBV29-1

cdr3_aa: CASSPGENEQFF
cdr3_nt: TGCGCCAGCAGCCCGGGGGAAAATGAGCAGTTCTTC
d_call: NA
j_call: TRBJ2-1
v_call: TRBV4-1

cdr3_aa: CASSDRGGGLFF
cdr3_nt: TGTGCCAGCAGCGATAGGGGGGGCGGGCTGTTTTTT
d_call: NA
j_call: TRBJ2-2
v_call: TRBV5-5

cdr3_aa: CASSLRDRGNYGYTF
cdr3_nt: TGTGCCAGCAGCTTGCGGGACAGGGGGAACTATGGCTACACCTTC
d_call: TRBD1
j_call: TRBJ1-2
v_call: TRBV13

cdr3_aa: CASSKGQGWDTIYF
cdr3_nt: TGTGCCAGCAGTAAGGGACAGGGGTGGGACACCATATATTTT
d_call: TRBD1
j_call: TRBJ1-3
v_call: TRBV28

cdr3_aa: CASRDRTGRNYGYTF
cdr3_nt: TGCGCCAGCAGGGATAGGACAGGGAGGAACTATGGCTACACCTTC
d_call: TRBD1
j_call: TRBJ1-2
v_call: TRBV10-2

cdr3_aa: CASSAGTGSAQPQHF
cdr3_nt: TGTGCCAGCAGCGCAGGGACAGGTTCGGCTCAGCCCCAGCATTTT
d_call: TRBD1
j_call: TRBJ1-5
v_call: TRBV11-2

cdr3_aa: CASSRQGMANEQFF
cdr3_nt: TGTGCCAGCAGCCGACAGGGAATGGCCAATGAGCAGTTCTTC
d_call: TRBD1
j_call: TRBJ2-1
v_call: TRBV2

cdr3_aa: CASSEAGVREVYGYTF
cdr3_nt: TGTGCCAGCAGTGAAGCGGGGGTTAGGGAGGTCTATGGCTACACCTTC
d_call: NA
j_call: TRBJ1-2
v_call: TRBV6-1

cdr3_aa: CASSGAGRQETQYF
cdr3_nt: TGCGCCAGCAGCGGCGCGGGGAGGCAAGAGACCCAGTACTTC
d_call: NA
j_call: TRBJ2-5
v_call: TRBV5-1

cdr3_aa: CASSLALGVEKLFF
cdr3_nt: TGTGCCAGCAGTTTAGCCCTAGGAGTCGAAAAACTGTTTTTT
d_call: NA
j_call: TRBJ1-4
v_call: TRBV27

cdr3_aa: CSVEDRGGSYEQYF
cdr3_nt: TGCAGCGTTGAAGATCGAGGGGGTAGCTACGAGCAGTACTTC
d_call: NA
j_call: TRBJ2-7
v_call: TRBV29-1

cdr3_aa: CASSPAQGRNEKLFF
cdr3_nt: TGTGCCAGCTCACCCGCACAGGGAAGGAATGAAAAACTGTTTTTT
d_call: NA
j_call: TRBJ1-4
v_call: TRBV18